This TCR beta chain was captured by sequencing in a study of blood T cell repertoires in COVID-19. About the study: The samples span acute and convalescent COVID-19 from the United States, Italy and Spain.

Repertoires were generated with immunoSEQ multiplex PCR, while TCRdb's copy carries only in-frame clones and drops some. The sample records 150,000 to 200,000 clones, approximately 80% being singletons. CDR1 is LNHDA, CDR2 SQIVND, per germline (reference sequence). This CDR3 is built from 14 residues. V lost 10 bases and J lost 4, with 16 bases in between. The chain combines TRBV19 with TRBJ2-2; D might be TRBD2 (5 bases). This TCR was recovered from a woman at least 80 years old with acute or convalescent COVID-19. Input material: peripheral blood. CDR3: CATQPIGGTGELFF. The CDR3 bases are TGTGCCACCCAGCCGATTGGAGGCACCGGGGAGCTGTTTTTT.